Detailed here is one T cell receptor (beta chain). Only a few counts were recorded for this clone. It has no known antigen specificity. There are no base qualities to consult, and no much larger clone falls within one base. To sequence the TCRbeta CDR3 region, genomic DNA was isolated from the sorted cells. The immunoSEQ Assay was used to sequence the TCRbeta CDR3 regions. TCRdb carries this immuneACCESS record with in-frame sequences only. Its versions omit some clonotypes, under half of them owing to an unresolved V gene in the studies checked, with the rest unexplained. The table for this sample lists about 33,000 clones; 79% of them were counted only once. Clones ranked in the top ten supply 8.5% to 14% of the sample. This sample is drawn from a study of OX40 agonist ivuxolimab in advanced cancers. Concerning the study at large: Ivuxolimab, which targeted the costimulatory receptor OX40 (CD134), was an agonistic, fully human IgG2 monoclonal antibody. Intravenous ivuxolimab was administered to patients every 2 weeks at six dose levels: 0.01, 0.1, 0.3, 1.5, 3 and 10 mg/kg. Of the approximately 54 patients in dose escalation, 19 had hepatocellular carcinoma, some 15 had melanoma, 9 had renal cell carcinoma and 9 had head and neck cancer. In the dose-escalation cohort, 82.7% of patients were male, and the mean age was roughly 60 years, with a range of 23 to 79. Patients were allowed to have had prior anti-PD-1, anti-PD-L1 or anti-CTLA-4 therapy, and 30% to 40% of the dose-escalation patients had previously received checkpoint inhibitors. Three dose-escalation patients achieved partial responses, one with hepatocellular carcinoma and two with cutaneous melanoma. Peripheral TCRbeta sequencing was intended to test whether TCR sequence diversity was altered and clonal T-cell expansion was caused by ivuxolimab. The paper covers the monotherapy dose-escalation part of the phase I ivuxolimab trial, which included N ≈ 50 patients. What the study reported, not specific to this receptor: Low levels of normalized T-cell clonal expansion were also seen in some patients who did not respond. At doses of 0.1 to 3.0 mg/kg, clonal expansion of both CD4+ and CD8+ blood T cells was observed from baseline to week 6. In partial responders in the 0.1-3.0 mg/kg groups, normalized peripheral clonal expansion was found to be among the lowest, especially among CD8+ T cells. After ivuxolimab, expanded clones were on average more numerous among CD8+ T cells than among CD4+ T cells. The antigen specificity of the clonally expanded peripheral T cells was not determined.

Patients with autoimmune disease history or receiving systemic immunosuppression were excluded from the trial. In every dose cohort, peripheral blood was drawn for TCR sequencing at baseline, cycle 4 day 1, and cycle 7 day 1. The samples were drawn from a first-in-human, open-label, multicenter phase I dose-escalation trial of ivuxolimab. Adults with locally advanced or metastatic melanoma, renal cell carcinoma, hepatocellular carcinoma or head and neck squamous cell carcinoma were enrolled in the trial. Before TCR sequencing, CD4+ T cells and CD8+ T cells from peripheral blood were sorted into separate populations. From the germline V gene (reference sequence), CDR1 is LNHDA and CDR2 is SQIVND. The V end loses 7 bases and the J end loses 3 bases, and a stretch of 25 bases separates them. The CDR3 numbers 18 residues from cysteine through phenylalanine. The DNA shown is the 54-base CDR3, in frame from base 1.

This receptor was obtained from an adult with an advanced solid tumor such as melanoma, head and neck, liver or kidney cancer. Recombination connected TRBV19 to TRBJ1-5; 5 matching bases give a weak D call of TRBD1. The sample here was CD4+ or CD8+ T cells sorted from blood, taken in a trial of the OX40 agonist ivuxolimab. The nucleotide sequence reads as follows: TGTGCCAGTAAGAAGGGAGGGAAGAGGGGCCTGGACAATCAGCCCCAGCATTTT. Translated, this is CASKKGGKRGLDNQPQHF.